Each of the 3 T cell receptor beta chains below was sequenced from the same sample in a study of Ad26.COV2.S vaccination and SARS-CoV-2 variants. Profiled with immunoSEQ multiplex PCR; TCRdb holds only in-frame clones, not every one. The sample lists around 300,000 clones, 85% to 90% occurring once. The treatment is: around 19 received Ad26.COV2.S at low or high dose, single or two shots; about 5 received placebo; per-sample allocation not given. After the first vaccine or placebo injection, samples were drawn on day 63. The sequencing here drew on peripheral blood, taken in a trial of Ad26.COV2.S vaccine versus placebo. The origin of the receptors is a person between 18 and 65 years old who received the Ad26.COV2.S COVID-19 vaccine or a placebo.

V is TRBV28 and J is TRBJ1-2; 7 bases fit TRBD1. This CDR3 spans 15 amino acids. Per the germline V gene, CDR1 is MDHEN and CDR2 is SYDVKM. Trimming removed 5 bases from V and 8 bases from J; junction bases left unmatched: 14. This CDR3 reads CASSMSLGGRDGYTF. The CDR3 region has the DNA TGTGCCAGCAGTATGTCCCTAGGGGGCAGGGACGGCTACACCTTC.

The chain combines TRBV30 with TRBJ1-1, with 8 bases lining up with TRBD1. With V trimmed by 4 bases and J by 5 bases, 6 bases remained unmatched. This CDR3 is built from 13 residues. Germline values: CDR1 GTSNPN, CDR2 SVGIG (reference sequence). CDR3 residues: CAWTDRVGTEAFF. The CDR3 DNA sequence: TGTGCCTGGACGGACAGGGTGGGGACTGAAGCTTTCTTT. Looking up the rest from reference TRBV30 and TRBJ1-1 gives the full variable domain: SQTIHQWPATLVQPVGSPLSLECTVEGTSNPNLYWYRQAAGRGLQLLFYSVGIGQISSEVPQNLSASRPQDRQFILSSKKLLLSDSGFYLCAWTDRVGTEAFFGQGTRLTVV.

The J gene is TRBJ2-5, the V gene TRBV27, with D unresolved. The CDR3 runs 16 residues. V lost 0 bases to trimming and J lost 1 base, with 12 bases between them. Germline CDR1 and CDR2: MNHEY and SMNVEV (reference sequence). In DNA, the CDR3 is TGTGCCAGCAGTTTATCGTGGGGTACTTCCCAAGAGACCCAGTACTTC. This gives the protein CASSLSWGTSQETQYF.